The 17 T cell receptor beta chains below were found in one sample sequenced in a study of T cell responses to AZD1222 COVID-19 vaccine. Measured with immunoSEQ multiplex PCR; TCRdb has only the in-frame clones, and not every one. Among 130,000 to 150,000 clones listed, 88% were seen once. The specimen was peripheral blood, collected on day 0 of AZD1222 vaccination. The receptors were sampled from an adult in good health.

The gene calls are TRBV25-1 and TRBJ1-1; D might be TRBD1 (6 bases). V lost 3 bases and J 0 bases, leaving 11 bases between the germline ends. CDR1 MGHDK and CDR2 SYGVNS come from the germline V gene. The length of the CDR3 is 15 residues. The CDR3 bases are TGTGCCAGCAGTGAGGGCCCAGGGGTGAACACTGAAGCTTTCTTT. It is translated as CASSEGPGVNTEAFF. The entire variable domain, with the rest obtained from reference TRBV25-1 and TRBJ1-1, is as follows: EADIYQTPRYLVIGTGKKITLECSQTMGHDKMYWYQQDPGMELHLIHYSYGVNSTEKGDLSSESTVSRIRTEHFPLTLESARPSHTSQYLCASSEGPGVNTEAFFGQGTRLTVV.

The J gene is TRBJ2-7, the V gene TRBV6-5; 9 bases are shared with TRBD2. The junction had 8 bases not matched to a gene; V was cut back by 7 bases and J by 7 bases. Looked up from germline, CDR1 is MNHEY and CDR2 is SVGAGI. The CDR3 length is 13 residues. CDR3 nucleotide sequence: TGTGCCAGCAAGGCGGGAGGGCCGAGGGAGCAGTACTTC. Amino acid sequence: CASKAGGPREQYF.

The chain employs TRBV30 and TRBJ1-5; the D gene is possibly TRBD1 (5 bases). V was trimmed by 0 bases and J by 1 base, leaving 7 bases between them. The germline V gene has CDR1 GTSNPN and CDR2 SVGIG (reference sequence). CDR3 length: 14 amino acids. CDR3 residues: CAWSVTGSNQPQHF. Written as DNA, the CDR3 is TGTGCCTGGAGTGTAACAGGAAGCAATCAGCCCCAGCATTTT.

This chain's CDR3 is CASSLDRTNTVGSEAFF. Written as DNA, the CDR3 is TGCGCCAGCAGCTTGGACAGGACAAACACCGTAGGCTCTGAAGCTTTCTTT. The rearrangement uses TRBV5-1 and TRBJ1-1, with TRBD1 as a possible D gene (5 bases). The CDR3 covers 17 residues. Germline V gene data show CDR1 as SGHRS and CDR2 as YFSETQ. The V end was cut by 0 bases, the J end by 6 bases, with 21 bases between.

CDR3 sequence reads: CASSLARGLSTEAFF. The CDR3 DNA sequence: TGTGCCAGCAGCTTAGCGCGGGGGTTAAGCACTGAAGCTTTCTTT. J is TRBJ1-1 and V is TRBV7-9, with a possible D match to TRBD1 (5 bases). This CDR3 is built from 15 residues. Trimming removed 0 bases from V and 4 bases from J, with 12 bases in between. The germline V gene has CDR1 SEHNR and CDR2 FQNEAQ (reference sequence).

The genes are TRBV19 and TRBJ2-6, with D tentatively TRBD2 (6 bases). The CDR3 has 14 residues. V lost 5 bases and J lost 2, with 7 bases in between. Germline V gene lookup returns CDR1 LNHDA and CDR2 SQIVND (reference sequence). The CDR3 bases are TGTGCCAGTAGTCGGGAGACTGGGGCCAACGTCCTGACTTTC. It yields the protein CASSRETGANVLTF.

This chain uses TRBV27 with TRBJ1-5, with 10 bases lining up with TRBD1. J lost 5 bases, V lost 1 base, and 5 bases had no gene match. Germline V gene data show CDR1 as MNHEY and CDR2 as SMNVEV (reference sequence). CDR3 length: 16 residues. The CDR3: CASSLLGQGFHQPQHF. The CDR3 coding sequence is TGTGCCAGCAGTTTATTGGGACAGGGGTTTCATCAGCCCCAGCATTTT.

This rearrangement joins TRBV3-1 (or the pseudogene TRBV3-2) to TRBJ1-1; 8 bases map to TRBD1. The CDR3 consists of 14 residues. The ends lost 6 bases at V and 2 bases at J; junction bases unmatched: 5. Germline-derived CDR1 and CDR2 are LGHDT and YNNKEL (reference sequence). For the CDR3, the DNA is TGTGCCAGCAGAGGACAGGGAATAAACACTGAAGCTTTCTTT. It specifies CASRGQGINTEAFF.

This clone was counted once. This rearrangement joins TRBV9 to TRBJ2-5, with D possibly matching TRBD1 (5 bases). The CDR3 runs to 15 residues. Trimming left V 0 bases short and J 5 bases short, with 14 bases between. Germline CDR1 reads SGDLS; CDR2 reads YYNGEE. As DNA, the CDR3 is TGTGCCAGCAGCGTAGGCGGACATGTGGGGGAGACCCAGTACTTC. It encodes CASSVGGHVGETQYF. The whole variable domain, remainder taken from reference TRBV9 and TRBJ2-5, is DSGVTQTPKHLITATGQRVTLRCSPRSGDLSVYWYQQSLDQGLQFLIQYYNGEERAKGNILERFSAQQFPDLHSELNLSSLELGDSALYFCASSVGGHVGETQYFGPGTRLLVL.

The chain recombines TRBV10-1 with TRBJ1-2; no reliable D call. Germline V CDR1 and CDR2: WNHNN, SYGVQD (reference sequence). The CDR3 is made up of 17 amino acids. V was cut by 2 bases and J by 0 bases, with 16 bases left in between. The CDR3 sequence is CASSETTTSSANYGYTF. The CDR3 nucleotides are TGCGCCAGCAGTGAGACCACTACCAGCTCCGCTAACTATGGCTACACCTTC.

This chain connects TRBV7-9 to TRBJ1-6, with TRBD1 as a possible D gene (6 bases). Germline loops: CDR1 SEHNR, CDR2 FQNEAQ (reference sequence). V was pared by 6 bases and J by 6 bases, with 9 bases between. CDR3 length equals 13 residues. CDR3 region: CASRRTANSPLHF. CDR3 coding DNA: TGTGCCAGCAGACGGACAGCTAATTCACCCCTCCACTTT.

The CDR3 reads CASRSTGNTEAFF. DNA of the CDR3: TGTGCCAGCAGGTCCACAGGGAACACTGAAGCTTTCTTT. The J gene is TRBJ1-1, the V gene TRBV6-5; a possible D gene is TRBD1 (5 bases). CDR1 and CDR2 (germline): MNHEY, SVGAGI. This CDR3 is 13 amino acids long. V was cut by 6 bases and J by 1 base, with 9 bases left in between.

V and J are TRBV3-1 (or the pseudogene TRBV3-2) and TRBJ2-7; D not resolved. V dropped 5 bases and J dropped 0 bases, with 23 bases sitting between them. The CDR3 consists of 18 residues. In germline, CDR1 is LGHDT, CDR2 YNNKEL (reference sequence). The CDR3 DNA is TGTGCCAGCAGCGGCTACCACAACGGGTGGTCCGCCTCCTACGAGCAGTACTTC. It specifies CASSGYHNGWSASYEQYF.

The chain links TRBV15 to TRBJ2-2; TRBD1 matches at 7 bases. This CDR3 region has 16 residues. CDR1 is LNHNV and CDR2 is YYDKDF in the germline V gene (reference sequence). J was trimmed by 2 bases and V by 5 bases; bases with no gene match: 8. The CDR3 nucleotides read TGTGCCACCAGCGATCTGGGACAGCCTAACACCGGGGAGCTGTTTTTT. Encoded protein: CATSDLGQPNTGELFF.

The chain carries TRBV5-8 and TRBJ1-2, with TRBD1 as a possible D gene (5 bases). The CDR3 totals 14 residues. Trimming took off 5 bases at V and 5 bases at J, with 16 bases between the two ends. Germline V gene lookup returns CDR1 SGHTS and CDR2 YDEGEE. CDR3 sequence: CASRGDRYLYGYTF. The DNA of the CDR3 is TGTGCCAGCAGGGGGGACCGCTACCTATATGGCTACACCTTC.

The V call is TRBV7-2, the J call TRBJ2-1, with TRBD2 identical over 8 bases. Germline V lookup: CDR1 SGHTA, CDR2 FQGNSA. The J segment lost 14 bases and the V segment lost 6 bases, leaving 9 bases of the junction unmatched. The length of the CDR3 is 12 residues. DNA of the CDR3: TGTGCCAGCAGTACGACGGGACTAGGGGAGTTCTTC. Translating gives CASSTTGLGEFF.

This clone was counted once. V and J are TRBV21-1 and TRBJ1-1; the table names TRBD1, a call not compared with the DNA. TRBV21-1 is designated a pseudogene. The CDR3 contains 14 residues. CDR3 in amino acids: CASSNRQDHTEAFF. Here the CDR3 DNA reads TGTGCCAGCAGCAACCGACAGGACCACACTGAAGCTTTCTTT.